This T cell receptor beta chain stems from a study of blood T cell repertoires in COVID-19. Overall study: Nucleic acid was either cDNA or gDNA, and it came from T cells, B-cell-depleted T cells, or PBMCs.

CDR1 SGHAT and CDR2 FQNNGV come from the germline V gene. The V and J ends lost 5 bases and 2 bases respectively, with 9 bases between them. The CDR3 runs 13 residues. Original handling: Reference gene primer amplification in the assay estimated nucleated cell counts. TCRdb's copy holds only in-frame clones and misses some; the assay was immunoSEQ multiplex PCR. V, J and clone size derive from that table, while D and trimming were established from the DNA sequence. The sample records some 400,000 clones, 90% to 95% being singletons. Living in roughly 23 US areas, the participants were between roughly 18 and 89 years of age. Clinical history as reported by participants underpinned cohort assignment.

The chain combines TRBV11-2 with TRBJ1-2; D not resolved. Sequencing was done on a sample of PBMCs or T cells enriched from blood (not recorded which). The receptor comes from a woman aged 35 to 49 who had been exposed to COVID-19. The CDR3 protein is CASSLRENYGYTF. For the CDR3, the DNA is TGTGCCAGCAGCCTACGGGAGAACTATGGCTACACCTTC.